This record looks at one TCR beta chain sequence and its context. This clone's antigen is unknown. Base qualities are not provided; no much larger clone lies one nucleotide away. Whole blood was collected in K2EDTA tubes by collaborating institutions according to the institutions' own protocols. For TCRbeta analysis, collaborators shipped samples as frozen whole blood, isolated PBMCs, or DNA extracted from either of those sample types. Clipping removes 3 bases from V and 2 bases from J, with 2 as the unmatched junction base count. Spanning cysteine to phenylalanine, the CDR3 consists of 14 amino acids. Only CDR3 DNA remains: 42 bases, in frame from the first base. CDR1 and CDR2, per the germline V gene (reference sequence), are SGHNT and YYREEE. The data were obtained in a study of blood T cell repertoires in COVID-19 (dated by TCRdb to the early 2020s). Study-wide context: Samples covering the acute and convalescent phases of COVID-19 were provided by collaborators in the United States, Italy and Spain. The repertoires were made available in a free public database intended to serve as a resource for research on the immune response to SARS-CoV-2. A de-identified subject ID, COVID-19 status, age in years and sex were almost always included in the sample metadata. The prospective study material was composed of cDNA or gDNA derived from T cells, B-cell-depleted T cells, or PBMCs. The samples were drawn from the first 160 participants of the ongoing ImmuneRACE study and from 1,254 subjects provided by 6 global collaborators. Where available, HLA class I and class II types were obtained from metadata supplied by the sample provider rather than from assay-based typing. Deeply sampled blood TCRbeta repertoires from subjects exposed to, actively infected with, or recovered from COVID-19 were included in the dataset.

General study outcomes and caveats: The amount of clinical and demographic metadata varied by source and participant and was provided uncurated.

The immunoSEQ Assay, a bias-controlled multiplex PCR, was used to amplify TCRbeta CDR3 regions from genomic DNA. In the source study's methods: The number of nucleated cells in each sample was estimated by amplification of reference gene primers within the assay. Sequence reads were collapsed and filtered to measure the absolute abundance of every unique TCRbeta CDR3 rearrangement. Productive Simpson clonality was computed per sample as the square root of Simpson's diversity index over productive rearrangements. TCRdb obtained this table from immuneACCESS and retained in-frame rearrangements with V and J assigned. These tables miss some clones; where compared with another copy, unresolved V genes account for less than half of the shortfall, and the remainder is unexplained. V, J and clone size are those of that table, while D and trimming were read from the DNA. Recorded for this sample are about 130,000 clones; roughly 86% of them occurred a single time. About 5.4% of the sample rests with the top ten.

Sequencing was carried out using peripheral blood. This sequence uses TRBV5-4 and TRBJ1-2; TRBD1 fits 9 bases in the junction. This clonotype originated in a human donor in a cohort sampled during active COVID-19. This receptor carries the CDR3 CASSSGQGNYGYTF. DNA sequence: TGTGCCAGCAGCTCAGGACAGGGGAACTATGGCTACACCTTC.